This is a list of T cell receptor beta chains from one sample in a study of CD8+ T cells in alopecia areata. The assay was immunoSEQ multiplex PCR, and TCRdb's table has in-frame clones only and misses some. The repertoire consists of approximately 300,000 clones, with more than 45% occurring once and the leading ten covering less than 2%. The input for sequencing was CD4+ T cells sorted from blood, taken at week 24, from a patient treated with tofacitinib. These receptors were taken from a human donor with alopecia areata. Each CDR3 is given with its conserved first and last residue. The D gene is left open where the match is weak. Size values are once, few and many counts, or a class for expanded clones, and some rows have none.

>-|TRBV5-6|-|TRBJ1-6
TGTGCCAGCAGCTTATGGGACCAACCCCTCCACTTT
CASSLWDQPLHF
>TRBD2|TRBV2|-|TRBJ2-2
TGTGCCAGCAAAGCGGGGATCGCGAACACCGGGGAGCTGTTTTTT
CASKAGIANTGELFF
>TRBD1|TRBV2|-|TRBJ1-2
TGTGCCAGCAGTTACCGGGACAGGGGGCTGCATGGCTACACCTTC
CASSYRDRGLHGYTF
>-|TRBV2|few|TRBJ2-1
TGTGCCAGCATCGCCCGGCGAGGTTCCAGCGTGCACAATGAGCAGTTCTTC
CASIARRGSSVHNEQFF
>-|TRBV7-2|-|TRBJ2-6
TGTGCCAGCAGCTTCATCTCTGGGGCCAACGTCCTGACTTTC
CASSFISGANVLTF
>-|TRBV30|-|TRBJ1-6
TGTGCCTGGAGTGTAGGGAGGGGAAAGAATTCACCCCTCCACTTT
CAWSVGRGKNSPLHF
>-|TRBV7-2|-|TRBJ2-3
TGTGCCAGCAGCTTAGGGGGTTCCAAACGCACAGATACGCAGTATTTT
CASSLGGSKRTDTQYF
>TRBD1|TRBV4-2|-|TRBJ1-6
TGTGCCAGCAGCGTAGGGGGCCTTCGGGCGGGTTCACCCCTCCACTTT
CASSVGGLRAGSPLHF
>TRBD1|TRBV29-1|-|TRBJ1-2
TGCAGCGTCTCACAGGGGGCGAGTAACTATGGCTACACCTTC
CSVSQGASNYGYTF
>TRBD1|TRBV5-1|-|TRBJ2-3
TGCGCCAGCAGCCCGGCAACAGGGGCAGATACGCAGTATTTT
CASSPATGADTQYF
>-|TRBV14|few|TRBJ2-5
TGTGCCAGCAGCCGAGCAGTCCGACAGGGAGGGACCCAGTACTTC
CASSRAVRQGGTQYF
>-|TRBV15|-|TRBJ2-5
TGTGCCACCAGATACGGGACACAACAGGCCCAGTACTTC
CATRYGTQQAQYF
>TRBD2|TRBV7-2|once|TRBJ2-5
TGTGCCAGCAGCTACGATGGCGGGGGGGCTGGGGAGACCCAGTACTTC
CASSYDGGGAGETQYF
>TRBD2|TRBV6-5|-|TRBJ2-7
TGTGCCAGCAGTCGGCGACTAGCGGGAGCCTACGAGCAGTACTTC
CASSRRLAGAYEQYF
>TRBD2|TRBV25-1|-|TRBJ2-5
TGTGCCAGCAGAGGGACTAGCGGGGGTGAGACCCAGTACTTC
CASRGTSGGETQYF
>-|TRBV5-1|once|TRBJ1-5
TGCGCCAGCAGCTTGGGACCAAACGATGGCAATCAGCCCCAGCATTTT
CASSLGPNDGNQPQHF